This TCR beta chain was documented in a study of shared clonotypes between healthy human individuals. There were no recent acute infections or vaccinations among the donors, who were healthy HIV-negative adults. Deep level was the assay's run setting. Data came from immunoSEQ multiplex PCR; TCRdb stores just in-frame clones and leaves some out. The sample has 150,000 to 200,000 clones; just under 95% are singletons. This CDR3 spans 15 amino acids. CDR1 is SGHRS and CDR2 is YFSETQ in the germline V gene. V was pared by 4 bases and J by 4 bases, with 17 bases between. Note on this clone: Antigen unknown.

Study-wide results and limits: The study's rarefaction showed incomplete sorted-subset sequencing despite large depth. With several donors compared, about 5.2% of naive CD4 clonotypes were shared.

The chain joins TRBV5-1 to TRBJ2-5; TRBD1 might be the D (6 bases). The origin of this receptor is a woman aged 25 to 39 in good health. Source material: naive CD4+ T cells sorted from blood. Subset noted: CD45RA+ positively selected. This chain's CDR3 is CASSRQTGIRETQYF. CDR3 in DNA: TGCGCCAGCAGCCGTCAAACAGGGATAAGAGAGACCCAGTACTTC.